This TCR beta chain was retrieved from a study of shared clonotypes between healthy human individuals. Study overall: Those who served as donors were a couple of women and a few men between the ages of 18 and 49.

All participating donors were Caucasian adults from Nashville, Tennessee. Original methodology: Filtering of immunoSEQ junctional sequences could not match full-length read filtering. TCRdb's copy holds only in-frame clones and misses some; the assay was immunoSEQ multiplex PCR. The DNA gave D and trimming, while V, J and clone size come from that table. The sample has about 470,000 clones, more than 75% seen once. The CDR3 extends over 15 amino acids. The V end lost 7 bases, the J end lost 0 bases, and 16 bases lay between the germline ends. Germline CDR1 MDHEN, CDR2 SYDVKM. The chain combines TRBV28 with TRBJ2-7; perhaps TRBD1 as D (6 bases). This TCR came from a woman in her thirties or forties in good health. Some clones in this sample may be carry-over from other donors' samples. The specimen was PBMCs. CDR3 DNA: TGTGCCAGCACCGATCAGGACAGATTCTCCTACGAGCAGTACTTC. The encoded protein is CASTDQDRFSYEQYF.